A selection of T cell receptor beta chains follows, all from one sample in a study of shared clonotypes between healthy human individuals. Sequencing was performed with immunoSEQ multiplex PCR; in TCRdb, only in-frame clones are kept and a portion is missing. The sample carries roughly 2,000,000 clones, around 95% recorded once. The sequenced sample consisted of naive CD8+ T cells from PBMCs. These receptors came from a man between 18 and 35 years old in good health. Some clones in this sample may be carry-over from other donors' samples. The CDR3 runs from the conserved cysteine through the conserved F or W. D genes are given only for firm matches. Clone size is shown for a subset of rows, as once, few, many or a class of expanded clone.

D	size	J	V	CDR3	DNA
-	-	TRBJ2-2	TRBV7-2	CASSLVLSGELFF	TGTGCCAGCAGCTTAGTTTTATCCGGGGAGCTGTTTTTT
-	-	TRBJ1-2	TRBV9	CASSAWALAVANYGYTF	TGTGCCAGCAGCGCCTGGGCCCTGGCGGTAGCTAACTATGGCTACACCTTC
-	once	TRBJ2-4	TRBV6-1	CASSESGAILAKNIQYF	TGTGCCAGCAGTGAATCGGGTGCAATTCTAGCCAAAAACATTCAGTACTTC
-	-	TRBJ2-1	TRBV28	CASSLLLRGGYNEQFF	TGTGCCAGCAGTTTATTGCTTCGGGGTGGCTACAATGAGCAGTTCTTC
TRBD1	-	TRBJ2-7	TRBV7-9	CASSLAGQGPAYEQYF	TGTGCCAGCAGCTTAGCGGGACAGGGGCCGGCCTACGAGCAGTACTTC
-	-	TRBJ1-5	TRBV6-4	CASSDVGLQPQHF	TGTGCCAGCAGTGATGTGGGATTGCAGCCCCAGCATTTT
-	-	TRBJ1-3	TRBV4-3	CASSQAGTPGGNTIYF	TGCGCCAGCAGCCAAGCTGGCACTCCGGGCGGAAACACCATATATTTT
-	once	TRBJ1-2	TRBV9	CASSVEGKGYGYTF	TGTGCCAGCAGCGTAGAGGGGAAGGGCTATGGCTACACCTTC
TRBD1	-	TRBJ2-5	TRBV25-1	CASNRDRAETQYF	TGTGCCAGCAACCGGGACAGGGCAGAGACCCAGTACTTC
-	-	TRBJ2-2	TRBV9	CASSVASAGDDGELFF	TGTGCCAGCAGCGTAGCTAGTGCAGGGGATGACGGGGAGCTGTTTTTT
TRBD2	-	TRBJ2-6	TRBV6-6	CASEGPRGRGANVLTF	TGTGCCAGCGAGGGACCGCGCGGGAGAGGGGCCAACGTCCTGACTTTC
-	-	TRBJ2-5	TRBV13	CASSLTVRETQYF	TGTGCCAGCAGCTTGACAGTAAGGGAGACCCAGTACTTC
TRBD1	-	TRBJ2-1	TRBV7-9	CASSRQSRTGAFF	TGTGCCAGCAGCCGACAAAGTAGGACAGGGGCATTCTTC
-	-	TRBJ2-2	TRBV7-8	CASSLYLERTGELFF	TGTGCCAGCAGCTTATACCTAGAGCGCACCGGGGAGCTGTTTTTT